Here is one T cell receptor (beta chain) with its context. Antigen specificity is unknown. This sample stems from a study of T cell responses to AZD1222 COVID-19 vaccine. As for the study in general: Pooled samples include second doses given at about 4 or 12 weeks.

Study results and caveats: Samples come after the peak T cell response, not at day 14. Donors, mostly white British, included more females; clonal diversity was possibly underestimated. Regions left unmutated in variants are reportedly the target of nearly half of spike-specific TCRs.

Profiling relied on immunoSEQ multiplex PCR, and the TCRdb table lists in-frame clones only, not all of them. The sample has 140,000 or so clones; around 90% are singletons. V lost 3 bases, J lost 6 bases, and 0 bases stayed unmatched. The CDR3 length is 12 residues. The germline V gene encodes CDR1 MDHEN and CDR2 SYDVKM. This sequence was found in an adult in good health. The sample consisted of peripheral blood, taken on day 0 of AZD1222 vaccination. This chain joins TRBV28 and TRBJ1-2; 8 nucleotides agree with TRBD1. The CDR3 sequence: CASSFRGHGYTF. In nucleotides, the CDR3 is TGTGCCAGCAGTTTCAGGGGGCATGGCTACACCTTC.